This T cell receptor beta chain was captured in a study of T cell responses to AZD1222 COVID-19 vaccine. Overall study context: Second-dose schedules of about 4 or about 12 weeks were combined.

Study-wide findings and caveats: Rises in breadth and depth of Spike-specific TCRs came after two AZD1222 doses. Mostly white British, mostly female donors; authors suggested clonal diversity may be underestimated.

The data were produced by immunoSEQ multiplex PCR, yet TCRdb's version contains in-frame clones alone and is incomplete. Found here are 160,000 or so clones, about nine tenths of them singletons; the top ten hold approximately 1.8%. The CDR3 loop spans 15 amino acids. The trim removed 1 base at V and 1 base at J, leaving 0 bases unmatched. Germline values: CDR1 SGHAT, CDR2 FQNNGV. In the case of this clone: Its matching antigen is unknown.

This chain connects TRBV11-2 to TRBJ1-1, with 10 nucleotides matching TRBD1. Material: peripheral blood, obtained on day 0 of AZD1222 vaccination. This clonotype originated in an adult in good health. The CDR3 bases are TGTGCCAGCAGCTTAGGGACAGGGGGGAACACTGAAGCTTTCTTT. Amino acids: CASSLGTGGNTEAFF.